The 24 T cell receptor beta chains given below trace back to one sample, sequenced in a study of cytomegalovirus exposure and HLA in healthy donors. PCR involved 60 Vbeta and 13 Jbeta primers. Libraries were prepared by immunoSEQ multiplex PCR; TCRdb keeps only in-frame clonotypes and omits some of them. The sample has around 150,000 clones, 75% to 80% seen once. Sequenced: PBMCs. The origin of the receptors is a woman aged 50 to 60 in good health and CMV-seropositive.

The table lists this clone with a count of one. This chain connects TRBV4-1 to TRBJ1-6; 10 nucleotides line up with TRBD1. The CDR3 sequence is 16 residues long. Germline V lookup: CDR1 MGHRA, CDR2 YSYEKL. J was trimmed by 9 bases and V by 4 bases; bases with no gene match: 9. The CDR3 reads CASSRDGQGVGSPLHF. The CDR3 nucleotides read TGCGCCAGCAGCCGAGACGGACAGGGGGTAGGTTCACCCCTCCACTTT.

This clone was recorded only once. The CDR3 reads CSGANYGYTF. CDR3 nucleotide sequence: TGCAGTGGAGCTAACTATGGCTACACCTTC. The chain uses TRBV20-1 and TRBJ1-2; D is unclear. This CDR3 region has 10 residues. Germline V CDR1 and CDR2: DFQATT, SNEGSKA (reference sequence). Trimming cost V 7 bases and J 0 bases, with 3 bases left between them.

The rearrangement links TRBV5-8 to TRBJ2-1; 13 nucleotides match TRBD2. Germline loops: CDR1 SGHTS, CDR2 YDEGEE. J gave up 12 bases and V 2 bases, and 11 bases lay outside the gene matches. The CDR3 has 16 residues. CDR3 protein: CASSFLLAGGGTWQFF. In nucleotides, the CDR3 is TGTGCCAGCAGCTTCTTACTAGCGGGAGGGGGTACTTGGCAGTTCTTC.

V is TRBV7-9 and J is TRBJ2-3; D call uncertain. CDR3 size: 15 residues. V shed 5 bases and J shed 1 base, with 13 bases lying between them. The germline V gene has CDR1 SEHNR and CDR2 FQNEAQ (reference sequence). Written as DNA, the CDR3 is TGTGCCAGCAGCCCACTGTCGGGTCGCACAGATACGCAGTATTTT. It codes for CASSPLSGRTDTQYF.

The CDR3: CASSLAAGTSGSTDTQYF. DNA for the CDR3: TGTGCCAGCAGCTTAGCGGCTGGGACTAGCGGGAGTACAGATACGCAGTATTTT. The gene calls are TRBV7-6 and TRBJ2-3; 14 bases agree with TRBD2. Trimming cost V 0 bases and J 3 bases; bases outside gene matches: 5. CDR1 and CDR2 from the germline V gene are SGHVS and FNYEAQ. The CDR3 has 18 residues.

This chain links TRBV19 with TRBJ2-7; 8 nucleotides align to TRBD2. The germline V gene encodes CDR1 LNHDA and CDR2 SQIVND (reference sequence). The CDR3 totals 15 residues. V shed 11 bases and J 4 bases; nucleotides not matched to a gene: 16. This chain's CDR3 is CAGRGSGEICYEQYF. In DNA form, the CDR3 reads TGTGCCGGGCGGGGTAGCGGGGAAATCTGTTACGAGCAGTACTTC.

Comments on this clone: The junction shows a germline mismatch at one end, possibly a read error. The chain joins TRBV7-2 to TRBJ2-7, with TRBD1 as a possible D gene (5 bases). This CDR3 has 12 residues. Germline V gives CDR1 SGHTA, CDR2 FQGNSA. The CDR3 spells CASSNYDRATDF. The CDR3 coding sequence is TGTGCCAGCAGCAACTACGACAGAGCGACGGACTTC.

V usage is TRBV5-4 and J usage is TRBJ2-3; the D gene is possibly TRBD2 (6 bases). Germline CDR1 reads SGHNT; CDR2 reads YYREEE (reference sequence). This CDR3 is built from 13 residues. Trimming took off 7 bases at V and 2 bases at J, with 11 bases between the two ends. CDR3 DNA sequence: TGTGCCAGCGGAGGGCGTAACACAGATACGCAGTATTTT. As protein: CASGGRNTDTQYF.

V usage is TRBV28 and J usage is TRBJ1-1; TRBD1 aligns across 10 bases. The CDR3 extends over 15 amino acids. Germline V lookup: CDR1 MDHEN, CDR2 SYDVKM. The V segment lost 3 bases and the J segment 3 bases; nucleotides outside the gene matches: 4. CDR3 residues: CASSFGGTGDTEAFF. For the CDR3, the DNA is TGTGCCAGCAGTTTCGGAGGGACAGGGGACACTGAAGCTTTCTTT.

The chain is built from TRBV5-1 and TRBJ1-4; 10 nucleotides align to TRBD1. CDR3 length equals 14 residues. V shed 2 bases and J 6 bases; nucleotides not matched to a gene: 1. Germline CDR1 SGHRS, CDR2 YFSETQ. The CDR3 DNA follows: TGCGCCAGCAGCTTTGGACAGGGGGATGAAAAACTGTTTTTT. As protein: CASSFGQGDEKLFF.

This chain uses TRBV30 with TRBJ2-1, with TRBD1 identical over 7 bases. Germline loops: CDR1 GTSNPN, CDR2 SVGIG (reference sequence). CDR3 length equals 15 residues. Germline trimming cut 2 bases from V and 4 bases from J; bases unmatched to any gene: 8. The chain's CDR3 is CAWSKLGQLYNEQFF. The CDR3 DNA reads TGTGCCTGGAGTAAGTTGGGACAGCTATACAATGAGCAGTTCTTC.

The V gene is TRBV28, the J gene TRBJ1-6; 7 bases match TRBD1. V gave up 7 bases and J gave up 6 bases; unmatched junction bases: 9. The CDR3 has 15 residues. Germline loops: CDR1 MDHEN, CDR2 SYDVKM. CDR3 sequence (DNA): TGTGCCAGCACCCCACCGACAGGGAGTAATTCACCCCTCCACTTT. Protein sequence: CASTPPTGSNSPLHF. Looking up the rest from reference TRBV28 and TRBJ1-6 gives the full variable domain: DVKVTQSSRYLVKRTGEKVFLECVQDMDHENMFWYRQDPGLGLRLIYFSYDVKMKEKGDIPEGYSVSREKKERFSLILESASTNQTSMYLCASTPPTGSNSPLHFGNGTRLTVT.

The CDR3 loop reads CASSHSGQLQETQYF. The CDR3 bases are TGTGCCAGCAGCCATTCCGGACAGCTCCAAGAGACCCAGTACTTC. The rearrangement joins TRBV5-4 to TRBJ2-5; D might be TRBD1 (6 bases). The CDR3 runs 15 residues. The germline V gene encodes CDR1 SGHNT and CDR2 YYREEE (reference sequence). Trimming removed 4 bases from V and 1 base from J, with 14 bases in between.

This sequence joins TRBV11-2 and TRBJ2-3; D gene ambiguous. Germline assignment: CDR1 SGHAT and CDR2 FQNNGV. The CDR3 has 14 residues. The V and J ends lost 5 bases and 3 bases respectively, with 12 bases between them. The CDR3 region is CASSLSRLTDTQYF. The CDR3 DNA sequence: TGTGCCAGCAGCCTTTCCAGGCTAACAGATACGCAGTATTTT.

The CDR3 is CASSVGQGGTYGYTF. As DNA, the CDR3 is TGTGCCAGCAGCGTAGGACAGGGGGGTACCTATGGCTACACCTTC. The J gene is TRBJ1-2, the V gene TRBV9, with 9 bases aligning to TRBD1. In germline, CDR1 is SGDLS, CDR2 YYNGEE. The CDR3 is 15 residues long. Losses at the gene ends were 0 bases for V and 4 bases for J; bases not matched to a gene: 4.

This clone was seen just once. This chain connects TRBV19 to TRBJ2-3, with TRBD2 identical over 11 bases. Germline CDR1 reads LNHDA; CDR2 reads SQIVND (reference sequence). This CDR3 has 18 residues. Germline trimming cut 3 bases from V and 0 bases from J; bases unmatched to any gene: 8. This CDR3 reads CASSIGLAGGASTDTQYF. The CDR3 DNA is TGTGCCAGTAGTATCGGGCTAGCGGGAGGCGCTAGCACAGATACGCAGTATTTT.

This clone appeared a few times. The rearrangement joins TRBV4-3 to TRBJ2-5; the match to TRBD1 covers 7 bases. The J call is doubtful: the DNA matches TRBJ2-7 better. The CDR3 has 14 residues. CDR1 is LGHNA and CDR2 is YSLEER in the germline V gene. The CDR3 sequence: CASSQGGQTYEQYF. CDR3 coding DNA: TGCGCCAGCAGCCAAGGGGGACAGACCTACGAGCAGTACTTC.

V is TRBV19 and J is TRBJ1-3; perhaps TRBD1 as D (5 bases). The CDR3 loop spans 15 amino acids. Trimming removed 3 bases at V and 2 bases at J, with 11 bases between. CDR1 LNHDA and CDR2 SQIVND come from the germline V gene (reference sequence). Here the CDR3 DNA reads TGTGCCAGTAGTATGGATCAGGGTGCTGGAAACACCATATATTTT. Encoded protein: CASSMDQGAGNTIYF. Using reference TRBV19 and TRBJ1-3 for the parts outside the CDR3, the full variable domain is DGGITQSPKYLFRKEGQNVTLSCEQNLNHDAMYWYRQDPGQGLRLIYYSQIVNDFQKGDIAEGYSVSREKKESFPLTVTSAQKNPTAFYLCASSMDQGAGNTIYFGEGSWLTVV.

The rearrangement joins TRBV10-3 to TRBJ1-1, with TRBD1 matching over 11 bases. V lost 6 bases and J lost 1; bases outside the gene matches: 1. Germline V CDR1 and CDR2: ENHRY, SYGVKD. The CDR3 extends over 14 amino acids. CDR3 amino acids: CAISGQGANTEAFF. In DNA form, the CDR3 reads TGTGCCATCAGCGGACAGGGGGCGAACACTGAAGCTTTCTTT.

The V and J genes are TRBV27 and TRBJ2-1; tentatively, D is TRBD1 (5 bases). The CDR3 totals 14 residues. V was pared by 7 bases and J by 7 bases, with 17 bases between. Germline-derived CDR1 and CDR2 are MNHEY and SMNVEV (reference sequence). CDR3 sequence: CASTRPGQTNEQFF. DNA of the CDR3: TGTGCCAGCACCCGACCCGGACAAACTAATGAGCAGTTCTTC.

V is TRBV9 and J is TRBJ1-3, with TRBD1 matching over 8 bases. The CDR3 spans 14 residues. The V gene's germline CDR1 is SGDLS and CDR2 YYNGEE. V gave up 3 bases and J gave up 5 bases; unmatched junction bases: 4. CDR3 nucleotide sequence: TGTGCCAGCAGCGCGGGACAGGTCAGAAACACCATATATTTT. It translates to CASSAGQVRNTIYF.

This clone was seen a few times. The rearrangement joins TRBV28 to TRBJ2-7; D remains ambiguous. The ends were cut back, 3 bases at V and 3 bases at J, with 15 bases in the middle. Germline CDR1 is MDHEN and CDR2 is SYDVKM. The CDR3 totals 15 residues. CDR3 amino acids: CASSFRQAGIYEQYF. Written as DNA, the CDR3 is TGTGCCAGCAGTTTTAGGCAGGCAGGTATCTACGAGCAGTACTTC.

J is TRBJ1-1 and V is TRBV6-6; perhaps TRBD1 as D (5 bases). The CDR3 is made up of 15 amino acids. The V gene lost 0 bases and the J gene lost 2 bases, with 10 bases spanning the gap. Germline V gives CDR1 MNHNY, CDR2 SVGAGI (reference sequence). The CDR3 bases are TGTGCCAGCAGTTACTCGATCCAGGGCAACACTGAAGCTTTCTTT. As protein: CASSYSIQGNTEAFF.

This clone appeared once. The chain has TRBV7-8 and TRBJ1-1, with 9 bases lining up with TRBD1. The V gene's germline CDR1 is SGHVS and CDR2 FQNEAQ. The V and J ends lost 5 bases and 3 bases, in that order; junction bases with no gene match: 10. The CDR3 is 16 residues long. The CDR3 region is CASSGNRGLYDTEAFF. CDR3 in DNA: TGTGCCAGCAGCGGGAACAGGGGGCTTTACGACACTGAAGCTTTCTTT.